Each of the 26 T cell receptor beta chains below was sequenced from the same sample in a study. TCRdb recomputed calls from the 5' RACE reads with MiXCR, one row per CDR3 protein. The sample lists approximately 31,000 distinct CDR3 sequences; approximately 25% were seen once. The sample consisted of naive CD4+ T cells sorted from a lymph node. As to subset: naive CD4+ T cells, CD4+CD45RA+CD25-. The receptors were gathered from a female donor with breast cancer.

Many counts were recorded for this clonotype. The chain carries TRBV20-1 and TRBJ2-1; TRBD1 matches 9 bases. Germline assignment: CDR1 DFQATT and CDR2 SNEGSKA (reference sequence). The CDR3 is 15 residues long. J gave up 6 bases and V 0 bases, and 6 bases lay outside the gene matches. CDR3 DNA: TGCAGTGCTAGAGATAGGGGACAGGGTTTCAATGAGCAGTTCTTC. Its translation: CSARDRGQGFNEQFF.

This clonotype was counted many times. The V and J genes are TRBV12-3 or TRBV12-4 and TRBJ2-3; D gene uncertain. The CDR3 contains 14 residues. Trimming pared 3 bases from V and 2 bases from J, leaving 9 bases between. Here the CDR3 DNA reads TGTGCCAGCAGTTTTGGCGGAAACACAGATACGCAGTATTTT. Translated, it gives CASSFGGNTDTQYF.

This clonotype was counted a few times. This CDR3 is CASSFDRDNSPLHF. The CDR3 coding sequence is TGTGCCAGCAGCTTCGACAGGGACAATTCACCCCTCCACTTT. The chain has TRBV5-4 and TRBJ1-6; 7 bases fit TRBD1. V trimming: 2 bases; J trimming: 7 bases; junction bases outside the gene matches: 3. CDR1 SGHNT and CDR2 YYREEE come from the germline V gene (reference sequence). CDR3 size: 14 residues.

The rearrangement links TRBV4-1 to TRBJ2-2; weak D call: TRBD1 (6 bases). The CDR3 is made up of 15 amino acids. The V end lost 6 bases, the J end lost 1 base, and 12 bases lay between the germline ends. Germline CDR1 is MGHRA and CDR2 is YSYEKL. The CDR3 protein is CASRGSTGNTGELFF. In nucleotides, the CDR3 is TGCGCCAGCAGGGGCTCGACAGGGAACACCGGGGAGCTGTTTTTT.

This clonotype was seen a few times. This rearrangement joins TRBV4-1 to TRBJ2-6, with D tentatively TRBD2 (7 bases). Germline-derived CDR1 and CDR2 are MGHRA and YSYEKL. The CDR3 is 17 amino acids. Trimming left V 4 bases short and J 0 bases short, with 13 bases between. The CDR3 loop is CASSREGGNSGANVLTF. CDR3 coding DNA: TGCGCCAGCAGCCGGGAGGGGGGCAACTCTGGGGCCAACGTCCTGACTTTC.

This clonotype has more than one count but fewer than ten. The rearrangement uses TRBV9 and TRBJ1-3, with a tentative D call TRBD1 (5 bases). Germline CDR1 is SGDLS and CDR2 is YYNGEE. This CDR3 has 12 residues. The V gene lost 6 bases and the J gene lost 1 base, with 5 bases spanning the gap. CDR3 residues: CASKGSGNTIYF. In DNA form, the CDR3 reads TGTGCCAGCAAGGGGTCTGGAAACACCATATATTTT.

Many counts were recorded for this clonotype. This chain connects TRBV28 to TRBJ1-4; D possibly corresponds to TRBD1 (6 bases). Per the germline V gene, CDR1 is MDHEN and CDR2 is SYDVKM. CDR3 length equals 15 residues. The V end lost 6 bases, the J end lost 5 bases, and 16 bases lay between the germline ends. The CDR3 sequence is CASRPRTGTNEKLFF. In nucleotides, the CDR3 is TGTGCCAGCAGACCCCGTACCGGGACAAATGAAAAACTGTTTTTT.

This clonotype has a count of ten or more. The CDR3 DNA follows: TGCAGTGCCGGAGGGACAAATCAAGAGACCCAGTACTTC. Translation: CSAGGTNQETQYF. The chain has TRBV20-1 and TRBJ2-5; possibly TRBD1 or TRBD2 for D (6 bases each). The germline CDR1 and CDR2 sequences are DFQATT and SNEGSKA (reference sequence). There are 13 residues in the CDR3. V was trimmed by 6 bases and J by 2 bases, leaving 13 bases between them.

There are a few counts of this clonotype. The chain employs TRBV5-1 and TRBJ1-2; no clear D gene. The V gene's germline CDR1 is SGHRS and CDR2 YFSETQ. This CDR3 has 14 amino acids. Trimming stripped 0 bases from V and 10 bases from J, with 16 bases between. The CDR3 coding sequence is TGCGCCAGCAGCTTGGCCGGACTTTCTCAACCCTACACCTTC. The encoded protein is CASSLAGLSQPYTF.

The chain carries TRBV29-1 and TRBJ2-7; the match to TRBD1 covers 9 bases. J was trimmed by 4 bases and V by 4 bases; bases with no gene match: 5. The CDR3 is made up of 13 amino acids. CDR1 is SQVTM, CDR2 ANQGSEA, per germline. CDR3: CSVVLGQGYEQYF. Written as DNA, the CDR3 is TGCAGCGTTGTATTGGGACAGGGTTACGAGCAGTACTTC.

The V gene is TRBV3-1, the J gene TRBJ2-1; D assignment may be TRBD1 or TRBD2 (5 bases each). The V gene lost 4 bases and the J gene lost 5 bases, with 18 bases spanning the gap. Germline CDR1 reads LGHDT; CDR2 reads YNNKEL (reference sequence). This CDR3 is 16 amino acids long. DNA of the CDR3: TGTGCCAGCAGCCCTGGGACGGACCTTAGGGACAATGAGCAGTTCTTC. Encoded protein: CASSPGTDLRDNEQFF.

This clonotype was counted many times. This chain uses TRBV24-1 with TRBJ1-1; no clear D. V dropped 5 bases and J dropped 5 bases, with 5 bases sitting between them. CDR1 and CDR2 (germline): KGHDR, SFDVKD. The CDR3 has 11 amino acids. This CDR3 is CATSGGTEAFF. DNA for the CDR3: TGTGCCACCAGTGGAGGGACTGAAGCTTTCTTT.

V is TRBV5-1 and J is TRBJ1-2; no definite D call. Trimming pared 4 bases from V and 0 bases from J, leaving 13 bases between. The V gene's germline CDR1 is SGHRS and CDR2 YFSETQ. The CDR3 consists of 15 residues. The CDR3 nucleotides read TGCGCCAGCAGCCCGGAGTGGAGGCCTAACTATGGCTACACCTTC. Protein product: CASSPEWRPNYGYTF.

The chain couples TRBV19 to TRBJ2-1, with 8 positions matching TRBD1. J was trimmed by 6 bases and V by 4 bases; bases with no gene match: 8. The germline V gene encodes CDR1 LNHDA and CDR2 SQIVND (reference sequence). The CDR3 runs to 15 residues. The CDR3 sequence: CASSTGTGRANEQFF. In DNA, the CDR3 is TGTGCCAGTAGTACCGGGACAGGTCGGGCCAATGAGCAGTTCTTC.

The chain combines TRBV9 with TRBJ2-1; no reliable D call. The V gene's germline CDR1 is SGDLS and CDR2 YYNGEE. Between the trimmed V and J ends, which lost 0 bases and 2 bases, there was a span of 12 bases. The CDR3 runs to 16 residues. CDR3 in DNA: TGTGCCAGCAGCGTAGGCCCCGAAGGTGCCTACAATGAGCAGTTCTTC. Translated: CASSVGPEGAYNEQFF.

The chain employs TRBV20-1 and TRBJ2-2; the D gene is possibly TRBD2 (6 bases). Between the trimmed V and J ends, which lost 5 bases and 3 bases, there was a span of 22 bases. The CDR3 totals 17 residues. Germline-derived CDR1 and CDR2 are DFQATT and SNEGSKA (reference sequence). For the CDR3, the DNA is TGCAGTGCTCGGCCTAGATTAACGGGGGAGTACACCGGGGAGCTGTTTTTT. It translates to CSARPRLTGEYTGELFF.

This chain links TRBV28 with TRBJ2-1; possibly TRBD1 or TRBD2 for D (5 bases each). The CDR3 loop spans 15 amino acids. Germline V CDR1 and CDR2: MDHEN, SYDVKM. Trimming removed 2 bases at V and 9 bases at J, with 17 bases between. The CDR3 reads CASSLGLTGLGEQFF. In nucleotides, the CDR3 is TGTGCCAGCAGTTTAGGACTCACAGGACTGGGTGAGCAGTTCTTC.

The sample holds one count of this clonotype. Possible read error: a much larger clone is one base away. The V gene is TRBV5-1, the J gene TRBJ2-3, with D tentatively TRBD1 (6 bases). Germline V gene sequence: CDR1 SGHRS, CDR2 YFSETQ. This CDR3 has 14 residues. The CDR3 protein is CTSSQGQRTDTQYF. The CDR3 region has the DNA TGCACCAGCAGCCAAGGACAGCGCACAGATACGCAGTATTTT. The full variable domain, its missing parts supplied by reference TRBV5-1 and TRBJ2-3, is KAGVTQTPRYLIKTRGQQVTLSCSPISGHRSVSWYQQTPGQGLQFLFEYFSETQRNKGNFPGRFSGRQFSNSRSEMNVSTLELGDSALYLCTSSQGQRTDTQYFGPGTRLTVL.

This clonotype has at least ten counts. V and J are TRBV29-1 and TRBJ2-5; D call uncertain. The CDR3 extends over 11 amino acids. Trimming took off 4 bases at V and 4 bases at J, with 7 bases between the two ends. Germline V gene lookup returns CDR1 SQVTM and CDR2 ANQGSEA. The CDR3 DNA follows: TGCAGCGTTGGGAAAAGAGAGACCCAGTACTTC. As protein: CSVGKRETQYF.

The rearrangement joins TRBV4-1 to TRBJ1-5; D gene unclear. CDR3 length equals 16 residues. Trimming took off 2 bases at V and 0 bases at J, with 11 bases between the two ends. Germline V gives CDR1 MGHRA, CDR2 YSYEKL. CDR3 sequence: CASSQSSGNSNQPQHF. The CDR3 DNA is TGCGCCAGCAGCCAAAGTTCGGGGAATAGCAATCAGCCCCAGCATTTT.

This clonotype was counted only a few times. The junction shows a germline mismatch at one end, possibly a read error. This chain joins TRBV28 and TRBJ1-2, with a weak D call TRBD1 (6 bases). The germline V gene encodes CDR1 MDHEN and CDR2 SYDVKM. The length of the CDR3 is 17 residues. CDR3 protein: CAGSTRTRGGFGYGYTF. In DNA, the CDR3 is TGTGCCGGCAGTACACGGACAAGGGGGGGCTTTGGCTATGGCTACACCTTC.

In its sample, this clonotype was seen once. A clone one base away is much larger, so this may be a read error. The V and J genes are TRBV4-1 and TRBJ1-2; D call uncertain. This CDR3 is 17 amino acids long. Germline assignment: CDR1 MGHRA and CDR2 YSYEKL. V lost 2 bases to trimming and J lost 5 bases, with 21 bases between them. CDR3 sequence: CASSQLESARDQYGYTF. The CDR3 bases are TGCGCCAGCAGCCAATTAGAAAGCGCGAGAGATCAATATGGCTACACCTTC.

This clonotype was counted at least ten times. The CDR3 is CASTSGKRQETQYF. The CDR3 DNA follows: TGCGCCAGCACCTCAGGGAAGCGCCAAGAGACCCAGTACTTC. The chain uses TRBV5-1 and TRBJ2-5; a weak D match, TRBD1 (5 bases). This CDR3 comprises 14 residues. From germline, CDR1 is SGHRS and CDR2 YFSETQ. V shed 6 bases and J shed 1 base, with 13 bases lying between them.

Many counts were recorded for this clonotype. V is TRBV5-6 and J is TRBJ2-5; 12 bases align to TRBD2. This CDR3 contains 17 residues. The ends lost 4 bases at V and 5 bases at J; junction bases unmatched: 12. Germline CDR1 SGHDT, CDR2 YYEEEE. CDR3 DNA sequence: TGTGCCAGCAGCCCACGGCTAGCGGGAGGGAGGCAGGAGACCCAGTACTTC. Its protein product is CASSPRLAGGRQETQYF.

This rearrangement joins TRBV28 to TRBJ2-4, with D perhaps TRBD2 (5 bases). The V end lost 5 bases, the J end lost 9 bases, and 14 bases lay between the germline ends. The CDR3 length is 13 residues. CDR1 is MDHEN, CDR2 SYDVKM, per germline. The CDR3 sequence is CASSLGSGIIQYF. The DNA of the CDR3 is TGTGCCAGCAGTCTTGGGAGTGGTATCATTCAGTACTTC.

The V and J genes are TRBV20-1 and TRBJ2-2; TRBD1 matches 7 bases. Germline trimming cut 5 bases from V and 5 bases from J; bases unmatched to any gene: 8. CDR3 size: 14 residues. The germline V gene encodes CDR1 DFQATT and CDR2 SNEGSKA (reference sequence). CDR3 sequence: CSAPRTGKTGELFF. CDR3 coding DNA: TGCAGTGCTCCCCGGACAGGAAAGACCGGGGAGCTGTTTTTT.